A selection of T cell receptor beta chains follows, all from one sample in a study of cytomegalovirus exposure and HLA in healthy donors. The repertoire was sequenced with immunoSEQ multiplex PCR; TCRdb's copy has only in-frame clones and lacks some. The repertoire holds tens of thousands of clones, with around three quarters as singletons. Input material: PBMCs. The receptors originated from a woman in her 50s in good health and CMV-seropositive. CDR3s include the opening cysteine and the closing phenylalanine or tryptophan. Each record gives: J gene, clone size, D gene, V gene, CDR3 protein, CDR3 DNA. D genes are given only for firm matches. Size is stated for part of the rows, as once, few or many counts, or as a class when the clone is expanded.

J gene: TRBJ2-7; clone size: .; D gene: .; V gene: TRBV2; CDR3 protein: CASSEPGESYEQYF; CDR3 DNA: TGTGCCAGCAGTGAGCCAGGTGAATCCTACGAGCAGTACTTC
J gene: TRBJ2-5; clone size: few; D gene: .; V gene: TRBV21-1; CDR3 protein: CASSKERDRGPQETQYF; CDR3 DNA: TGTGCCAGCAGCAAAGAGAGAGACAGGGGGCCCCAAGAGACCCAGTACTTC
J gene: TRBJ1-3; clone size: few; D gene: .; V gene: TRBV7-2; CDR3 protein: CASSSGPGNTIYF; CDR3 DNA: TGTGCCAGCAGCTCAGGGCCTGGAAACACCATATATTTT
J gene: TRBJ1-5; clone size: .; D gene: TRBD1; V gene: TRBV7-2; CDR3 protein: CASSSTGGDQPQHF; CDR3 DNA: TGTGCCAGCAGCTCAACAGGGGGCGACCAGCCCCAGCATTTT
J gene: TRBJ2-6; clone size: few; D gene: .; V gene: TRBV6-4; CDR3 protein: CASSEQNSGANVLTF; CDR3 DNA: TGTGCCAGCAGTGAACAGAACTCTGGGGCCAACGTCCTGACTTTC
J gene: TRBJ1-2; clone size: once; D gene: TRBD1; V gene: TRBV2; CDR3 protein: CASIRDSNYGYTF; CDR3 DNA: TGTGCCAGTATCCGGGACAGTAACTATGGCTACACCTTC
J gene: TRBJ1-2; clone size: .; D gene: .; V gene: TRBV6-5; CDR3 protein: CASRPTVDYGYTF; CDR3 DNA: TGTGCCAGCAGGCCGACTGTGGACTATGGCTACACCTTC
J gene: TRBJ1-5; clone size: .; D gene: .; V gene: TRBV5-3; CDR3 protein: CARSPNACSNQPQHF; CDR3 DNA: TGTGCCAGAAGCCCCAATGCGTGTAGCAATCAGCCCCAGCATTTT
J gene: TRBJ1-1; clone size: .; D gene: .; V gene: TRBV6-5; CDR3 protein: CASSYVGSNTEAFF; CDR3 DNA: TGTGCCAGCAGTTATGTTGGCAGTAACACTGAAGCTTTCTTT
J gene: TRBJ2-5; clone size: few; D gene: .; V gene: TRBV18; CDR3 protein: CASSPSGRYQETQYF; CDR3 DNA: TGTGCCAGCTCACCTTCGGGAAGATACCAAGAGACCCAGTACTTC
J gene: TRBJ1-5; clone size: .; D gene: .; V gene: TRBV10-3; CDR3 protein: CAISPGGEGSNQPQHF; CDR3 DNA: TGTGCCATCAGTCCGGGCGGGGAAGGAAGCAATCAGCCCCAGCATTTT
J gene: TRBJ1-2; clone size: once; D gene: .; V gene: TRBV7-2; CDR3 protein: CASSSPGSSYYGYTF; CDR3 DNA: TGTGCCAGCAGCTCTCCAGGGTCCTCATACTATGGCTACACCTTC
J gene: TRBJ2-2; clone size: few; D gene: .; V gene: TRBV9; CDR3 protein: CASSAPPTGELFF; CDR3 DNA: TGTGCCAGCAGCGCCCCTCCCACCGGGGAGCTGTTTTTT
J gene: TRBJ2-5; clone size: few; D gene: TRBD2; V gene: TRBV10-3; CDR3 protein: CATRTSGRVETQYF; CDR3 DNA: TGTGCCACCCGGACTAGCGGGAGAGTAGAGACCCAGTACTTC
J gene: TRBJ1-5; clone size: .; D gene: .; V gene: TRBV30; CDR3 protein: CAWSLGAAGYSNQPQHF; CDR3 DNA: TGTGCCTGGAGTCTGGGGGCCGCCGGGTATAGCAATCAGCCCCAGCATTTT
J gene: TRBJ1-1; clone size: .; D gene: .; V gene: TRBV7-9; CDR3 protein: CASSLSRGTEAFF; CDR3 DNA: TGTGCCAGCAGCTTGAGCCGGGGGACTGAAGCTTTCTTT
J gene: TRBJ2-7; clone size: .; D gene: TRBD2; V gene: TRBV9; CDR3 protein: CASSVGGGNSYEQYF; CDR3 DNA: TGTGCCAGCAGCGTAGGCGGGGGTAACTCCTACGAGCAGTACTTC
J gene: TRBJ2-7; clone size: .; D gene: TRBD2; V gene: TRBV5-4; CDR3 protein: CASSSWTSGEYEQYF; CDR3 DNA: TGTGCCAGCAGCTCCTGGACTAGCGGAGAATACGAGCAGTACTTC
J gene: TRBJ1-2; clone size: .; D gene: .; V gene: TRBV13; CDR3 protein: CASSLREVQTSGYTF; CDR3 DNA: TGTGCCAGCAGCCTGCGGGAAGTCCAGACCTCTGGCTACACCTTC
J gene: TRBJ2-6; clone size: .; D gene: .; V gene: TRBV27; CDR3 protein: CASSFTGANVLTF; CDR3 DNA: TGTGCCAGCAGTTTCACTGGGGCCAACGTCCTGACTTTC
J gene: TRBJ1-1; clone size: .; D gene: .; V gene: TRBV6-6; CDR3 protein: CASSYAGRNTEAFF; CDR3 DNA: TGTGCCAGCAGTTACGCGGGGAGGAACACTGAAGCTTTCTTT
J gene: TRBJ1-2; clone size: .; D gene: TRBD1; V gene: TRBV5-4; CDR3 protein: CASSRDRGVDNYGYTF; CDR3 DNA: TGTGCCAGCAGCCGGGACAGGGGGGTGGATAACTATGGCTACACCTTC